The 27 T cell receptor beta chains presented below share a single source sample, sequenced in a study of blood T cell repertoires in COVID-19. Using immunoSEQ multiplex PCR, the repertoire was profiled, and TCRdb retains in-frame clones only, with some absent. This table holds fewer than 300,000 clones, 70% to 90% found once. Sequencing was done on a sample of peripheral blood. These receptors originate from a man aged 50-60 years with COVID-19, enrolled during active disease.

This chain joins TRBV11-2 and TRBJ2-5, with D unresolved. Germline CDR1 is SGHAT and CDR2 is FQNNGV. CDR3 length equals 14 residues. V gave up 1 base and J gave up 4 bases, with 10 bases separating them. The CDR3 DNA is TGTGCCAGCAGCTTAGCAGGAAACGGAGAGACCCAGTACTTC. Translating gives CASSLAGNGETQYF.

The V and J genes are TRBV6-5 and TRBJ1-5, with a tentative D call TRBD1 (6 bases). This CDR3 region has 12 residues. The ends were cut back, 7 bases at V and 5 bases at J, with 9 bases in the middle. Germline values: CDR1 MNHEY, CDR2 SVGAGI. Written as DNA, the CDR3 is TGTGCCAGCAACAGGGATCATCAGCCCCAGCATTTT. Amino acids: CASNRDHQPQHF.

This sequence joins TRBV28 and TRBJ1-2, with no clear D. Trimming shortened V by 5 bases and J by 7 bases, and 14 bases separated the two germline ends. The CDR3 has 13 amino acids. Germline values: CDR1 MDHEN, CDR2 SYDVKM. The CDR3 region is CASSPPSGFGYTF. The CDR3 DNA follows: TGTGCCAGCAGTCCCCCGTCGGGATTTGGCTACACCTTC.

DNA of the CDR3: TGTGCCAGCAGTTGGGACAGGGGTAGGCCTACCTACAATGAGCAGTTCTTC. It yields the protein CASSWDRGRPTYNEQFF. V is TRBV27 and J is TRBJ2-1; TRBD1 agrees at 10 bases. Germline values: CDR1 MNHEY, CDR2 SMNVEV (reference sequence). This CDR3 region has 17 residues. The J segment lost 2 bases and the V segment lost 4 bases, leaving 8 bases of the junction unmatched.

This sequence joins TRBV10-3 and TRBJ2-1, with a weak D call TRBD2 (6 bases). The CDR3 is 13 amino acids. Trimming took off 5 bases at V and 8 bases at J, with 13 bases between the two ends. Germline V gene data show CDR1 as ENHRY and CDR2 as SYGVKD. CDR3 sequence reads: CAISRRDGYEQFF. The CDR3 DNA reads TGTGCCATCAGTAGGCGGGATGGTTATGAGCAGTTCTTC.

This chain uses TRBV15 with TRBJ2-4; TRBD2 matches at 9 bases. The CDR3 is made up of 16 amino acids. Germline CDR1 LNHNV, CDR2 YYDKDF (reference sequence). J was trimmed by 0 bases and V by 3 bases; bases with no gene match: 3. The CDR3 DNA sequence: TGTGCCACCAGCAGTAGCGGGAGTGTAGCCAAAAACATTCAGTACTTC. Amino acid sequence: CATSSSGSVAKNIQYF.

This clone is medium-sized by share. V is TRBV6-5 and J is TRBJ1-1; tentative D call: TRBD1 (6 bases). Germline assignment: CDR1 MNHEY and CDR2 SVGAGI. The V and J ends lost 6 bases and 0 bases respectively, with 8 bases between them. This CDR3 comprises 13 residues. CDR3 loop: CASSTGMNTEAFF. The CDR3 nucleotides read TGTGCCAGCAGCACAGGGATGAACACTGAAGCTTTCTTT.

This sequence joins TRBV6-4 and TRBJ2-1; 9 bases agree with TRBD2. The germline V gene encodes CDR1 MRHNA and CDR2 SNTAGT. The trim removed 5 bases at V and 5 bases at J, leaving 13 bases unmatched. The CDR3 loop spans 17 amino acids. The CDR3: CASSLTSGTWGDNEQFF. The DNA of the CDR3 is TGTGCCAGCAGTTTGACTAGCGGTACTTGGGGTGACAATGAGCAGTTCTTC.

The chain combines TRBV30 with TRBJ1-5; no reliable D call. Per germline, CDR1 GTSNPN and CDR2 SVGIG (reference sequence). The CDR3 consists of 13 residues. Trimming pared 5 bases from V and 4 bases from J, leaving 12 bases between. The DNA of the CDR3 is TGTGCCTGGGGTGAGGGAAGTAATCAGCCCCAGCATTTT. Amino acids: CAWGEGSNQPQHF.

This sequence joins TRBV2 and TRBJ2-1, with 9 bases identical to TRBD2. The trim removed 3 bases at V and 5 bases at J, leaving 8 bases unmatched. The CDR3 loop spans 16 amino acids. The germline CDR1 and CDR2 sequences are SNHLY and FYNNEI. CDR3 coding DNA: TGTGCCAGCAGTGAGTTCGGCGGGGGGGCTGACAATGAGCAGTTCTTC. Its translation is CASSEFGGGADNEQFF.

The chain is built from TRBV28 and TRBJ1-6, with 9 bases fitting TRBD1. The CDR3 is 16 residues long. CDR1 is MDHEN and CDR2 is SYDVKM in the germline V gene. Germline trimming cut 6 bases from V and 7 bases from J; bases unmatched to any gene: 10. Written as DNA, the CDR3 is TGTGCCAGCAGCGAATGGACAGGGGACCTAAATTCACCCCTCCACTTT. Amino acids: CASSEWTGDLNSPLHF.

This clone was counted only a few times. The J gene is TRBJ1-1, the V gene TRBV3-1 (or the pseudogene TRBV3-2); TRBD1 matches at 9 bases. V lost 1 base to trimming and J lost 3 bases; unmatched junction nucleotides: 3. CDR1 LGHDT and CDR2 YNNKEL come from the germline V gene (reference sequence). The CDR3 has 15 amino acids. CDR3 sequence: CASSQVGQGDTEAFF. The CDR3 coding sequence is TGTGCCAGCAGCCAAGTGGGACAGGGTGACACTGAAGCTTTCTTT.

This sequence joins TRBV30 and TRBJ2-5; 8 bases line up with TRBD2. The V gene end was trimmed by 2 bases and the J gene end by 5 bases; junction bases not matched to a gene: 7. The CDR3 loop spans 14 amino acids. Germline CDR1 GTSNPN, CDR2 SVGIG (reference sequence). In DNA, the CDR3 is TGTGCCTGGAGTATGGCTAGCGGGCTTGAGACCCAGTACTTC. This sequence encodes CAWSMASGLETQYF.

The V call is TRBV19, the J call TRBJ1-3; D not resolved. The germline CDR1 and CDR2 sequences are LNHDA and SQIVND (reference sequence). V shed 2 bases and J shed 1 base, with 6 bases lying between them. The CDR3 spans 14 residues. Here the CDR3 DNA reads TGTGCCAGTAGTATATCAGGTTCTGGAAACACCATATATTTT. As protein: CASSISGSGNTIYF.

In its sample, this clone was seen a few times. The chain links TRBV5-6 to TRBJ1-5; D perhaps matches TRBD1 (6 bases). The CDR3 totals 14 residues. The germline CDR1 and CDR2 sequences are SGHDT and YYEEEE. Between the trimmed V and J ends, which lost 4 bases and 3 bases, there was a span of 11 bases. The CDR3, as DNA: TGTGCCAGCAGCGCCGGGACACTCAATCAGCCCCAGCATTTT. Amino acids: CASSAGTLNQPQHF.

The V call is TRBV19, the J call TRBJ1-6; the D gene is possibly TRBD1 (5 bases). CDR1 and CDR2 (germline): LNHDA, SQIVND (reference sequence). Trimming left V 4 bases short and J 0 bases short, with 13 bases between. This CDR3 has 17 residues. This chain's CDR3 is CASSRETASSYNSPLHF. As DNA, the CDR3 is TGTGCCAGTAGTAGAGAGACAGCGAGCTCCTATAATTCACCCCTCCACTTT.

This clone came up once. This sequence joins TRBV2 and TRBJ2-7; D may be TRBD1 (6 bases). The V end was cut by 5 bases, the J end by 3 bases, with 17 bases between. This CDR3 spans 15 amino acids. Germline V gene data show CDR1 as SNHLY and CDR2 as FYNNEI. CDR3 protein: CASSSQGLRFYEQYF. The CDR3 DNA reads TGTGCCAGCAGTTCCCAGGGGCTTAGGTTCTACGAGCAGTACTTC.

The chain is built from TRBV2 and TRBJ1-2, with D uncertain. V was cut by 4 bases and J by 8 bases, with 14 bases left in between. The germline gives CDR1 SNHLY, CDR2 FYNNEI. CDR3 length equals 13 residues. The CDR3 region has the DNA TGTGCCAGCAGTGTGACCCAGCTAGAAGGCTACACCTTC. Translating gives CASSVTQLEGYTF.

The chain uses TRBV6-5 and TRBJ2-7; 7 nucleotides agree with TRBD1. The CDR3 extends over 12 amino acids. V lost 6 bases, J lost 4 bases, and 3 bases stayed unmatched. Germline V gene data show CDR1 as MNHEY and CDR2 as SVGAGI. CDR3 in DNA: TGTGCCAGCAGCCGACAGGGTTACGAGCAGTACTTC. Translated: CASSRQGYEQYF.

The gene calls are TRBV5-4 and TRBJ2-7, with D maybe TRBD2 (5 bases). From germline, CDR1 is SGHNT and CDR2 YYREEE (reference sequence). The CDR3 runs 13 residues. V dropped 0 bases and J dropped 2 bases, with 6 bases sitting between them. CDR3 nucleotides: TGTGCCAGCAGCTTGGTCGGGACCTACGAGCAGTACTTC. Translated, it gives CASSLVGTYEQYF.

The CDR3 loop reads CASSPSQGRISGNTIYF. CDR3 nucleotides: TGTGCCAGCTCACCGTCACAGGGTAGGATCTCTGGAAACACCATATATTTT. The rearrangement links TRBV18 to TRBJ1-3; a weak D match, TRBD1 (6 bases). The CDR3 is made up of 17 amino acids. The ends were cut back, 3 bases at V and 0 bases at J, with 15 bases in the middle. Germline values: CDR1 KGHSH, CDR2 LQKENI.

This clone is a singleton in its sample. CDR3 sequence (DNA): TGTGCCAGCAGCTTGGGGCAGGGGAAGGACGAGCAGTACTTC. It codes for CASSLGQGKDEQYF. V and J are TRBV7-9 and TRBJ2-7, with D maybe TRBD1 (6 bases). Trimming pared 3 bases from V and 5 bases from J, leaving 14 bases between. Germline V lookup: CDR1 SEHNR, CDR2 FQNEAQ (reference sequence). This CDR3 comprises 14 residues.

The chain recombines TRBV2 with TRBJ1-6, with 8 bases lining up with TRBD1. After removal of 2 bases from V and 11 bases from J, the junction contained 5 bases not matched to a gene. Germline CDR1 is SNHLY and CDR2 is FYNNEI. The CDR3 loop spans 14 amino acids. Here the CDR3 DNA reads TGTGCCAGCAGTGAAAGGGGGGGACAGGCACCCCTCCACTTT. As protein: CASSERGGQAPLHF.

This chain joins TRBV19 and TRBJ2-7; D possibly corresponds to TRBD1 (6 bases). Looked up from germline, CDR1 is LNHDA and CDR2 is SQIVND (reference sequence). This CDR3 is built from 18 residues. The V and J ends lost 6 bases and 5 bases respectively, with 29 bases between them. The CDR3 region is CASSRVGARGLLGDEQYF. CDR3 nucleotide sequence: TGTGCCAGTAGCCGGGTGGGGGCCAGGGGCTTATTGGGTGACGAGCAGTACTTC.

The rearrangement joins TRBV2 to TRBJ2-2; 9 bases fit TRBD1. Germline trimming cut 7 bases from V and 5 bases from J; bases unmatched to any gene: 5. CDR3 length equals 14 residues. CDR1 and CDR2 from the germline V gene are SNHLY and FYNNEI. The CDR3 spells CASNPGQGTGELFF. For the CDR3, the DNA is TGTGCCAGCAACCCGGGACAGGGAACCGGGGAGCTGTTTTTT.

The J gene is TRBJ1-2, the V gene TRBV7-3; no reliable D call. There are 13 residues in the CDR3. V was trimmed by 1 base and J by 8 bases, leaving 11 bases between them. Germline-derived CDR1 and CDR2 are SGHTA and FQGTGA. The CDR3 nucleotides are TGTGCCAGCAGCTTAAATCCAGCGGGGGGCTACACCTTC. This translates into CASSLNPAGGYTF.

This rearrangement joins TRBV6-5 to TRBJ2-7; 7 bases fit TRBD2. Germline V gene sequence: CDR1 MNHEY, CDR2 SVGAGI. This CDR3 is 13 amino acids long. Unmatched junction bases numbered 4, after V lost 1 base and J lost 7 bases. CDR3 DNA: TGTGCCAGCAGTTACTTACTAGCGCGGGAGCAGTACTTC. It encodes CASSYLLAREQYF.